This entry lists 29 T cell receptor beta chains sequenced from one sample in a study of CD8 T cells in ankylosing spondylitis. Study-level results: Typical of ankylosing spondylitis blood, it appeared, was a TCR beta motif of 7 or 8 highly homologous variants.

No cognate antigen is known for these TCRs. Via MiXCR, TCRdb re-called the 5' RACE reads, giving one row per CDR3 protein. This sample has 350,000 to 550,000 distinct CDR3 sequences, with 20% to 30% found just once. Sequenced input: blood, either unsorted or a sorted T cell fraction (not recorded which). The receptor source for this set is a male donor with ankylosing spondylitis.

This clonotype has more than one count but fewer than ten. This chain connects TRBV27 to TRBJ1-4; 10 positions match TRBD1. Germline-derived CDR1 and CDR2 are MNHEY and SMNVEV (reference sequence). The ends lost 8 bases at V and 3 bases at J; junction bases unmatched: 6. The CDR3 runs to 15 residues. This CDR3 is CASGDRGSPNEKLFF. The CDR3 DNA sequence: TGTGCCAGCGGGGACAGGGGCAGTCCTAATGAAAAACTGTTTTTT.

The chain joins TRBV7-2 to TRBJ2-5, with 8 bases lining up with TRBD2. Germline-derived CDR1 and CDR2 are SGHTA and FQGNSA. The CDR3 has 15 residues. V gave up 3 bases and J gave up 1 base; unmatched junction bases: 4. This chain's CDR3 is CASSFVAGPQETQYF. In DNA form, the CDR3 reads TGTGCCAGCAGCTTTGTAGCGGGGCCCCAAGAGACCCAGTACTTC.

In its sample, this clonotype was seen a few times. The chain joins TRBV20-1 to TRBJ2-5; no firm D call. The CDR3 spans 12 residues. Germline-derived CDR1 and CDR2 are DFQATT and SNEGSKA (reference sequence). The germline V and J ends were trimmed by 7 bases and 4 bases, with 13 bases remaining between them. The CDR3: CSGTLLIETQYF. The CDR3 DNA reads TGCAGTGGGACGCTTCTGATAGAGACCCAGTACTTC.

There are a few counts of this clonotype. V and J are TRBV11-2 and TRBJ1-1; perhaps TRBD1 as D (5 bases). Trimming shortened V by 3 bases and J by 7 bases, and 12 bases separated the two germline ends. Germline-derived CDR1 and CDR2 are SGHAT and FQNNGV. The CDR3 is made up of 13 amino acids. The CDR3 DNA reads TGTGCCAGCAGCTTCAACAGGTTCGGTGAAGCTTTCTTT. Amino acid sequence: CASSFNRFGEAFF.

The chain employs TRBV29-1 and TRBJ1-2; D gene ambiguous. Trimming took off 4 bases at V and 0 bases at J, with 6 bases between the two ends. The CDR3 runs 12 residues. From germline, CDR1 is SQVTM and CDR2 ANQGSEA. The CDR3 protein is CSVAPSNYGYTF. DNA of the CDR3: TGCAGCGTTGCCCCTTCTAACTATGGCTACACCTTC.

The sample holds a few counts of this clonotype. The J gene is TRBJ1-4, the V gene TRBV27; 7 bases line up with TRBD1. The germline CDR1 and CDR2 sequences are MNHEY and SMNVEV (reference sequence). The CDR3 runs to 15 residues. The V gene end was trimmed by 4 bases and the J gene end by 6 bases; junction bases not matched to a gene: 8. CDR3 sequence (DNA): TGTGCCAGCAGTTCCCCCGGCAGGGGGGATGAAAAACTGTTTTTT. Its protein is CASSSPGRGDEKLFF.

This clonotype has just a few counts. V gene TRBV12-3 or TRBV12-4 combines with J gene TRBJ1-6; D remains ambiguous. Trimming removed 3 bases at V and 6 bases at J, with 12 bases between. The length of the CDR3 is 15 residues. CDR3 DNA sequence: TGTGCCAGCAGTTTTGATGGGTTCCCTAATTCACCCCTCCACTTT. This translates into CASSFDGFPNSPLHF.

This clonotype occurred many times. V usage is TRBV4-2 and J usage is TRBJ2-1; TRBD2 matches 8 bases. CDR1 and CDR2 from the germline V gene are LGHNA and YNFKEQ. This CDR3 is built from 18 residues. Trimming cost V 0 bases and J 0 bases; bases outside gene matches: 7. This chain's CDR3 is CASSQEWSGTSSYNEQFF. The CDR3 coding sequence is TGTGCCAGCAGCCAAGAGTGGAGCGGGACTAGCTCCTACAATGAGCAGTTCTTC.

The J gene is TRBJ2-1, the V gene TRBV4-1; 13 positions agree with TRBD2. The CDR3 contains 16 residues. Per germline, CDR1 MGHRA and CDR2 YSYEKL. V gave up 0 bases and J gave up 9 bases; unmatched junction bases: 5. The DNA of the CDR3 is TGCGCCAGCAGCCAAGAGGGACTAGCGGGATTGATTGAGCAGTTCTTC. This translates into CASSQEGLAGLIEQFF.

V gene TRBV2 combines with J gene TRBJ2-3; 7 nucleotides agree with TRBD2. CDR1 and CDR2 (germline): SNHLY, FYNNEI. The CDR3 runs 14 residues. J gave up 4 bases and V 9 bases, and 10 bases lay outside the gene matches. As DNA, the CDR3 is TGTGCCAGTCAAAGGACTAGTCAAGCAGATACGCAGTATTTT. The encoded protein is CASQRTSQADTQYF.

V usage is TRBV11-3 and J usage is TRBJ2-2; 15 nucleotides line up with TRBD2. V shed 10 bases, J shed 7 bases, and the junction held 7 bases outside the gene matches. The length of the CDR3 is 15 residues. Germline V CDR1 and CDR2: SGHNT, YENEEA. In DNA, the CDR3 is TGTGCCAACTCGGGACTAGCGGGAGGAAACGGGGAGCTGTTTTTT. It specifies CANSGLAGGNGELFF.

This clonotype was observed a handful of times. The rearrangement links TRBV30 to TRBJ1-2; D gene uncertain. The germline gives CDR1 GTSNPN, CDR2 SVGIG (reference sequence). This CDR3 spans 13 amino acids. V was trimmed by 0 bases and J by 4 bases, leaving 9 bases between them. The CDR3 protein is CAWSVKFSYGYTF. In DNA form, the CDR3 reads TGTGCCTGGAGTGTAAAGTTTAGCTATGGCTACACCTTC.

This chain links TRBV20-1 with TRBJ1-2; D is unclear. The ends were cut back, 3 bases at V and 2 bases at J, with 7 bases in the middle. CDR1 and CDR2 from the germline V gene are DFQATT and SNEGSKA (reference sequence). The CDR3 is 12 amino acids. CDR3: CSARTVNYGYTF. The CDR3 DNA reads as TGCAGTGCTAGGACGGTAAACTATGGCTACACCTTC.

This clonotype was recorded a few times. This rearrangement joins TRBV7-8 to TRBJ2-3, with 7 bases aligning to TRBD2. V was pared by 5 bases and J by 8 bases, with 13 bases of the junction left unmatched. Germline V gene data show CDR1 as SGHVS and CDR2 as FQNEAQ. The CDR3 sequence is 15 residues long. Written as DNA, the CDR3 is TGTGCCAGCAGCCCCCGGGGCGCGGGAGTTCGTACGCAGTATTTT. Translating gives CASSPRGAGVRTQYF.

V and J are TRBV7-9 and TRBJ1-1; tentative D call: TRBD1 (6 bases). The germline CDR1 and CDR2 sequences are SEHNR and FQNEAQ (reference sequence). V was shortened by 1 base and J by 6 bases, with 15 bases between the two germline ends. The CDR3 is 15 amino acids. The DNA of the CDR3 is TGTGCCAGCAGCTTAGAAATCGGACAGACCGCTGAAGCTTTCTTT. Translating it yields CASSLEIGQTAEAFF. The full variable domain, completed using reference TRBV7-9 and TRBJ1-1, is DTGVSQNPRHKITKRGQNVTFRCDPISEHNRLYWYRQTLGQGPEFLTYFQNEAQLEKSRLLSDRFSAERPKGSFSTLEIQRTEQGDSAMYLCASSLEIGQTAEAFFGQGTRLTVV.

This clonotype was seen repeatedly, ten times or more. The chain couples TRBV7-2 to TRBJ1-6, with D hard to call. CDR1 and CDR2 from the germline V gene are SGHTA and FQGNSA. The CDR3 covers 15 residues. Trimming took 6 bases from V and 7 from J, leaving 16 bases between them. Written as DNA, the CDR3 is TGTGCCAGCAGTCCTAATGGGAGTCGGAATTCACCCCTCCACTTT. It is translated as CASSPNGSRNSPLHF.

The chain joins TRBV12-3 or TRBV12-4 to TRBJ1-5; D gene uncertain. V lost 3 bases to trimming and J lost 7 bases, with 22 bases between them. The CDR3 spans 17 residues. The CDR3: CASSLGLLGTGSQPQHF. The CDR3 DNA follows: TGTGCCAGCAGTTTGGGGTTGCTCGGTACCGGCAGCCAGCCCCAGCATTTT.

The chain recombines TRBV20-1 with TRBJ1-2, with D maybe TRBD1 (5 bases). Germline CDR1 DFQATT, CDR2 SNEGSKA (reference sequence). The CDR3 spans 11 residues. V lost 4 bases and J 4 bases, leaving 7 bases between the germline ends. CDR3 sequence reads: CSATRVYGYTF. The CDR3, as DNA: TGCAGTGCTACCAGGGTCTATGGCTACACCTTC.

The chain combines TRBV6-1 with TRBJ2-1, with 7 bases identical to TRBD1. CDR1 is MNHNS and CDR2 is SASEGT in the germline V gene. With 4 bases clipped from V and 4 bases from J, the junction kept 7 bases outside the gene matches. This CDR3 spans 15 amino acids. CDR3 DNA: TGTGCCAGCAGTGTACAGGGGACGACTTACAATGAGCAGTTCTTC. It is translated as CASSVQGTTYNEQFF.

This clonotype occurred a few times. The rearrangement joins TRBV7-8 to TRBJ2-3; 9 nucleotides line up with TRBD1. The CDR3 has 15 residues. Trimming cost V 5 bases and J 2 bases; bases outside gene matches: 5. The germline V gene has CDR1 SGHVS and CDR2 FQNEAQ. This CDR3 reads CASSPGDRDTDTQYF. For the CDR3, the DNA is TGTGCCAGCAGCCCAGGGGACAGGGACACAGATACGCAGTATTTT. The entire variable domain, with the rest obtained from reference TRBV7-8 and TRBJ2-3, is as follows: GAGVSQSPRYKVAKRGQDVALRCDPISGHVSLFWYQQALGQGPEFLTYFQNEAQLDKSGLPSDRFFAERPEGSVSTLKIQRTQQEDSAVYLCASSPGDRDTDTQYFGPGTRLTVL.

The rearrangement links TRBV11-2 to TRBJ2-7; D is undetermined. Germline V lookup: CDR1 SGHAT, CDR2 FQNNGV. The V and J ends lost 2 bases and 2 bases respectively, with 10 bases between them. The CDR3 is made up of 14 amino acids. The CDR3 region is CASSLRLGTYEQYF. The CDR3 coding sequence is TGTGCCAGCAGCTTACGGCTAGGCACCTACGAGCAGTACTTC.

V gene TRBV6-1 combines with J gene TRBJ2-3; possibly TRBD1 or TRBD2 for D (5 bases each). CDR1 MNHNS and CDR2 SASEGT come from the germline V gene. The CDR3 runs 15 residues. V lost 1 base and J lost 4, with 12 bases in between. The CDR3 DNA reads TGTGCCAGCAGTGAAGGGGGGAATCGGGCAGATACGCAGTATTTT. It specifies CASSEGGNRADTQYF.

The table lists this clonotype with a few counts. The chain is built from TRBV5-1 and TRBJ1-1; D gene unclear. This CDR3 spans 15 amino acids. Germline lookup yields CDR1 SGHRS and CDR2 YFSETQ. V lost 1 base, J lost 2 bases, and 12 bases lay in between. CDR3 residues: CASSLPAPANTEAFF. CDR3 DNA: TGCGCCAGCAGCTTGCCAGCACCTGCCAACACTGAAGCTTTCTTT. The whole variable domain, remainder taken from reference TRBV5-1 and TRBJ1-1, is KAGVTQTPRYLIKTRGQQVTLSCSPISGHRSVSWYQQTPGQGLQFLFEYFSETQRNKGNFPGRFSGRQFSNSRSEMNVSTLELGDSALYLCASSLPAPANTEAFFGQGTRLTVV.

This chain joins TRBV20-1 and TRBJ2-1, with 7 bases aligning to TRBD1. Losses at the gene ends were 2 bases for V and 3 bases for J; bases not matched to a gene: 10. CDR1 and CDR2 from the germline V gene are DFQATT and SNEGSKA (reference sequence). The CDR3 loop spans 16 amino acids. CDR3 sequence reads: CSARSYLGGGYNEQFF. CDR3 DNA: TGCAGTGCTAGATCTTATTTAGGGGGCGGCTACAATGAGCAGTTCTTC.

This clonotype was seen a handful of times. The chain employs TRBV7-9 and TRBJ2-1; 12 bases are a match to TRBD2. This CDR3 spans 17 amino acids. Germline CDR1 reads SEHNR; CDR2 reads FQNEAQ (reference sequence). Germline trimming cut 4 bases from V and 8 bases from J; bases unmatched to any gene: 12. The CDR3 reads CASSSASGRAGSHEQFF. CDR3 DNA: TGTGCCAGCAGCTCTGCTAGCGGGAGGGCCGGATCCCATGAGCAGTTCTTC. The full variable domain, in which reference TRBV7-9 and TRBJ2-1 provide the parts outside the CDR3, is DTGVSQNPRHKITKRGQNVTFRCDPISEHNRLYWYRQTLGQGPEFLTYFQNEAQLEKSRLLSDRFSAERPKGSFSTLEIQRTEQGDSAMYLCASSSASGRAGSHEQFFGPGTRLTVL.

The rearrangement links TRBV12-3 or TRBV12-4 to TRBJ2-5; D assignment may be TRBD1 or TRBD2 (5 bases each). V was trimmed by 5 bases and J by 5 bases, leaving 18 bases between them. The CDR3 loop spans 15 amino acids. CDR3 in amino acids: CASSIPFGGDETQYF. CDR3 in DNA: TGTGCCAGCAGTATCCCCTTTGGGGGAGATGAGACCCAGTACTTC.

This clonotype was counted a few times. The chain employs TRBV11-3 and TRBJ2-1; unclear D gene. Germline values: CDR1 SGHNT, CDR2 YENEEA. The CDR3 length is 13 residues. V shed 2 bases and J shed 5 bases, with 7 bases lying between them. CDR3 loop: CASSLRSNNEQFF. The CDR3 DNA reads as TGTGCCAGCAGCTTAAGGTCCAACAATGAGCAGTTCTTC.

V usage is TRBV18 and J usage is TRBJ1-2; 9 bases align to TRBD1. The CDR3 runs 14 residues. Germline CDR1 and CDR2: KGHSH and LQKENI. V gave up 2 bases and J gave up 6 bases; unmatched junction bases: 4. The CDR3 bases are TGTGCCAGCTCACCAAAAGGGACAGGGCATGGCTACACCTTC. It encodes CASSPKGTGHGYTF.

The V and J genes are TRBV27 and TRBJ1-4; perhaps TRBD1 as D (6 bases). CDR3 length equals 15 residues. With 1 base removed from V and 4 bases from J, the gap between germline ends came to 10 bases. The germline V gene has CDR1 MNHEY and CDR2 SMNVEV (reference sequence). The CDR3 is CASSLLGQNNEKLFF. CDR3 DNA sequence: TGTGCCAGCAGTTTATTAGGACAGAATAATGAAAAACTGTTTTTT.